The 3 T cell receptor beta chains listed next were all sequenced from one sample in a study of cytomegalovirus exposure and HLA in healthy donors. PCR primers comprised 60 Vbeta and 13 Jbeta primers. Measured with immunoSEQ multiplex PCR; TCRdb has only the in-frame clones, and not every one. This sample's clone table lists approximately 200,000 clones. The specimen sequenced was PBMCs. Receptor source: a boy aged 5 to 17 in good health and CMV-seronegative.

The chain links TRBV5-1 to TRBJ2-5; possibly TRBD1 for D (6 bases). Germline CDR1 SGHRS, CDR2 YFSETQ. With 0 bases removed from V and 4 bases from J, the gap between germline ends came to 13 bases. The CDR3 spans 15 residues. The CDR3 DNA sequence: TGCGCCAGCAGCTTGGGCCAGGGGTCGATAGAGACCCAGTACTTC. As protein: CASSLGQGSIETQYF.

The chain couples TRBV10-3 to TRBJ1-1, with a weak D call TRBD1 (5 bases). This CDR3 region has 17 residues. V lost 2 bases and J 0 bases, leaving 16 bases between the germline ends. Germline V gene lookup returns CDR1 ENHRY and CDR2 SYGVKD. CDR3 loop: CAISERDSPIMNTEAFF. CDR3 nucleotide sequence: TGTGCCATCAGTGAGAGAGACAGCCCGATCATGAACACTGAAGCTTTCTTT.

The J gene is TRBJ2-7, the V gene TRBV7-9, with 7 positions matching TRBD1. This CDR3 comprises 14 residues. After removal of 5 bases from V and 6 bases from J, the junction contained 10 bases not matched to a gene. Per germline, CDR1 SEHNR and CDR2 FQNEAQ (reference sequence). The CDR3 loop reads CASSDGQAGAEQYF. Written as DNA, the CDR3 is TGTGCCAGCAGCGATGGACAGGCTGGGGCCGAGCAGTACTTC.